The present entry profiles one T cell receptor beta chain with its context. This entry comes from a study of blood T cell repertoires in COVID-19. Study background: Sites in the United States, Italy and Spain provided acute and convalescent COVID-19 samples.

Original analysis: Amplified reference gene primers provided the basis for estimating nucleated cell counts. Libraries were prepared by immunoSEQ multiplex PCR; TCRdb keeps only in-frame clonotypes and omits some of them. V, J and clone size reflect that table, while D and trimming were determined from the DNA. This table has more than 25,000 clones, over 75% appearing once. The CDR3 covers 13 residues. V lost 5 bases, J lost 0 bases, and 6 bases lay in between. Germline-derived CDR1 and CDR2 are SGHRS and YFSETQ. The J gene is TRBJ1-5, the V gene TRBV5-1; no reliable D call. This clonotype originated in a man between 50 and 59 years old with active COVID-19. Material for sequencing was peripheral blood. In DNA form, the CDR3 reads TGCGCCAGCAGTGAGGGTAGCAATCAGCCCCAGCATTTT. This encodes CASSEGSNQPQHF. The variable domain in full, completed from reference TRBV5-1 and TRBJ1-5, reads KAGVTQTPRYLIKTRGQQVTLSCSPISGHRSVSWYQQTPGQGLQFLFEYFSETQRNKGNFPGRFSGRQFSNSRSEMNVSTLELGDSALYLCASSEGSNQPQHFGDGTRLSIL.